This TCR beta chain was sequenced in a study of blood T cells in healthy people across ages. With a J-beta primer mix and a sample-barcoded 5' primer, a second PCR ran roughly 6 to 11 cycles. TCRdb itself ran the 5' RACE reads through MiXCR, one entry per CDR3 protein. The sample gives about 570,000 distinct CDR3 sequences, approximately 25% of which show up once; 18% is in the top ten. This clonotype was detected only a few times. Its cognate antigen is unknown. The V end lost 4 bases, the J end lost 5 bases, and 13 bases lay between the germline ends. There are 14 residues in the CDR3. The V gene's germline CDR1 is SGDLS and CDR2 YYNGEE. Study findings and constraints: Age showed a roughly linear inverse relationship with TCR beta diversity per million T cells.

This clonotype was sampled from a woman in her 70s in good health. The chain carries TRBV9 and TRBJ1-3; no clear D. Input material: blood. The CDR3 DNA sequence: TGTGCCAGCAGCCTCCCATCCGGGAGAAACACCATATATTTT. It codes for CASSLPSGRNTIYF.